The 21 T cell receptor beta chains reported below all come from one sample, sequenced in a study of T cells in Graves' hyperthyroidism and ophthalmopathy. What was amplified from RNA transcripts were TCR beta CDR3 regions. The TCR CDR3 first-round RT-PCR relied on the HTBI primer set. MiXCR, applied by TCRdb to the multiplex PCR reads, yields one record per CDR3 protein. The sample records about 560,000 distinct CDR3 sequences, approximately 16% being singletons. The material sequenced was blood. The receptors here all came from a woman younger than 30 with Graves' hyperthyroidism.

This clonotype appeared a few times. This chain uses TRBV5-1 with TRBJ1-4, with TRBD1 matching 8 bases. J gave up 8 bases and V 2 bases, and 8 bases lay outside the gene matches. Per germline, CDR1 SGHRS and CDR2 YFSETQ. This CDR3 spans 15 amino acids. As DNA, the CDR3 is TGCGCCAGCAGCTTAAGAGGACAGGGCGAGGAAAAACTGTTTTTT. Translating gives CASSLRGQGEEKLFF.

This clonotype has ten or more counts. The rearrangement uses TRBV9 and TRBJ2-3; D call uncertain. Trimming removed 1 base at V and 1 base at J, with 7 bases between. There are 14 residues in the CDR3. The germline CDR1 and CDR2 sequences are SGDLS and YYNGEE. CDR3: CASSVHGGTDTQYF. The CDR3 region has the DNA TGTGCCAGCAGCGTACACGGTGGCACAGATACGCAGTATTTT.

This clonotype has just a few counts. One junction end disagrees with the germline gene, perhaps due to a read error. This chain uses TRBV28 with TRBJ2-3; TRBD2 matches at 14 bases. CDR3 length: 18 amino acids. Germline-derived CDR1 and CDR2 are MDHEN and SYDVKM. The CDR3 sequence is CASVAPGLAGVGTGTQYF. The CDR3 bases are TGTGCCAGCGTTGCCCCGGGACTAGCGGGAGTCGGCACAGGTACGCAGTATTTT.

This clonotype has a handful of counts. A read error is possible here, since a much larger clone lies one base away. The chain joins TRBV2 to TRBJ2-1, with TRBD2 matching over 11 bases. This CDR3 region has 14 residues. The germline V gene has CDR1 SNHLY and CDR2 FYNNEI. The CDR3 loop is CATPGTSGYNEQLF. The CDR3 DNA reads TGTGCCACCCCCGGGACTAGCGGCTACAATGAGCAGCTCTTC.

This clonotype was seen repeatedly, ten times or more. The chain employs TRBV20-1 and TRBJ2-5; D unclear. From germline, CDR1 is DFQATT and CDR2 SNEGSKA (reference sequence). The CDR3 length is 13 residues. Trimming pared 6 bases from V and 5 bases from J, leaving 16 bases between. This CDR3 reads CSAEREIGETQYF. The CDR3, as DNA: TGCAGTGCCGAAAGGGAAATCGGGGAGACCCAGTACTTC.

This chain joins TRBV5-1 and TRBJ2-2, with unresolved D. The CDR3 is 14 residues long. Trimming removed 9 bases from V and 1 base from J, with 13 bases in between. Germline CDR1 reads SGHRS; CDR2 reads YFSETQ. CDR3 bases: TGCGCCACTCGATTGCCGGGGAACACCGGGGAGCTGTTTTTT. This codes for CATRLPGNTGELFF.

This clonotype was seen a handful of times. The chain joins TRBV10-3 to TRBJ2-1; TRBD2 might be the D (5 bases). Trimming cost V 6 bases and J 8 bases, with 11 bases left between them. This CDR3 region has 12 residues. The germline CDR1 and CDR2 sequences are ENHRY and SYGVKD. In DNA form, the CDR3 reads TGTGCCATCAGCCTGGACGGGGATGAGCAGTTCTTC. Translated: CAISLDGDEQFF.

The chain has TRBV7-9 and TRBJ1-4, with a tentative D call TRBD1 (6 bases). Trimming took 5 bases from V and 9 from J, leaving 16 bases between them. Germline CDR1 SEHNR, CDR2 FQNEAQ (reference sequence). The length of the CDR3 is 14 residues. The CDR3 region is CASSPGQRNQKLFF. In nucleotides, the CDR3 is TGTGCCAGCAGCCCAGGACAGCGGAATCAAAAACTGTTTTTT.

The sample holds many counts of this clonotype. The chain recombines TRBV6-1 with TRBJ1-6, with a weak D call TRBD1 (5 bases). The germline CDR1 and CDR2 sequences are MNHNS and SASEGT. The CDR3 is 14 residues long. V was cut by 5 bases and J by 9 bases, with 14 bases left in between. CDR3 sequence (DNA): TGTGCCAGCAGTTACATAGGACACTCTTCACCCCTCCACTTT. This translates into CASSYIGHSSPLHF.

This clonotype was counted between two and nine times. The chain uses TRBV10-3 and TRBJ2-3; the D is unclear. Germline CDR1 ENHRY, CDR2 SYGVKD. The CDR3 sequence is 14 residues long. V was shortened by 11 bases and J by 2 bases, with 17 bases between the two germline ends. Here the CDR3 reads CAFKPAMDTDTQYF. The CDR3 bases are TGTGCCTTCAAACCCGCTATGGACACAGATACGCAGTATTTT.

This clonotype was counted ten times or more. The rearrangement uses TRBV7-2 and TRBJ1-6; the D gene is possibly TRBD1 (6 bases). This CDR3 region has 15 residues. Per germline, CDR1 SGHTA and CDR2 FQGNSA. V lost 2 bases and J lost 4, with 9 bases in between. The CDR3 region is CASSLLGTYNSPLHF. In DNA form, the CDR3 reads TGTGCCAGCAGCTTATTAGGGACATATAATTCACCCCTCCACTTT. Using reference TRBV7-2 and TRBJ1-6 for the parts outside the CDR3, the full variable domain is GAGVSQSPSNKVTEKGKDVELRCDPISGHTALYWYRQSLGQGLEFLIYFQGNSAPDKSGLPSDRFSAERTGGSVSTLTIQRTQQEDSAVYLCASSLLGTYNSPLHFGNGTRLTVT.

This clonotype turned up a few times. Given a much more abundant clone one base away, this may be a read error. The chain couples TRBV3-1 to TRBJ2-7; TRBD2 might be the D (6 bases). The germline CDR1 and CDR2 sequences are LGHDT and YNNKEL (reference sequence). This CDR3 is 18 amino acids long. The CDR3 spells CASSEDRGFSPGRYEQYF. CDR3 coding DNA: TGTGCCAGCAGCGAAGATCGGGGGTTTTCCCCGGGACGCTACGAGCAGTACTTC.

This chain joins TRBV5-5 and TRBJ1-5; possibly TRBD1 for D (5 bases). This CDR3 spans 16 amino acids. V shed 4 bases and J shed 3 bases, with 17 bases lying between them. From germline, CDR1 is SGHKS and CDR2 YYEKEE (reference sequence). The CDR3 DNA reads as TGTGCCAGCAGCCCTCACCAGGGCAGGACCAATCAGCCCCAGCATTTT. Translated: CASSPHQGRTNQPQHF.

This clonotype was observed at least ten times. This chain joins TRBV12-3 or TRBV12-4 and TRBJ2-2; 7 nucleotides line up with TRBD2. Trimming removed 3 bases from V and 7 bases from J; junction bases left unmatched: 11. CDR3 length: 16 amino acids. CDR3 loop: CASSLVWRERFGELFF. The CDR3 DNA is TGTGCCAGCAGTTTGGTTTGGCGGGAGCGGTTCGGGGAGCTGTTTTTT.

The V gene is TRBV14, the J gene TRBJ2-7, with D possibly being TRBD1 or TRBD2 (5 bases each). Trimming stripped 3 bases from V and 0 bases from J, with 15 bases between. Per germline, CDR1 SGHDN and CDR2 FVKESK. The CDR3 runs to 16 residues. The CDR3 spells CASSHARGYLSYEQYF. In nucleotides, the CDR3 is TGTGCCAGCAGCCATGCCCGGGGCTACCTCTCCTACGAGCAGTACTTC.

This clonotype was counted a few times. The chain uses TRBV14 and TRBJ2-5, with 10 nucleotides matching TRBD2. From germline, CDR1 is SGHDN and CDR2 FVKESK. The CDR3 consists of 17 residues. V gave up 2 bases and J gave up 5 bases; unmatched junction bases: 11. The CDR3 loop is CASSQWTASGGLETQYF. Here the CDR3 DNA reads TGTGCCAGCAGCCAATGGACGGCTAGCGGGGGTCTTGAGACCCAGTACTTC.

This clonotype was seen more than once but under ten times. The chain employs TRBV9 and TRBJ2-1; D call uncertain. CDR1 and CDR2 (germline): SGDLS, YYNGEE. There are 13 residues in the CDR3. V lost 0 bases to trimming and J lost 8 bases, with 9 bases between them. CDR3 sequence (DNA): TGTGCCAGCAGCGTAGGGGGTGGGCATGAGCAGTTCTTC. This translates into CASSVGGGHEQFF.

This clonotype showed up many times. The chain uses TRBV5-1 and TRBJ2-1, with D tentatively TRBD2 (5 bases). The V end was cut by 0 bases, the J end by 6 bases, with 7 bases between. CDR3 length: 13 residues. CDR1 SGHRS and CDR2 YFSETQ come from the germline V gene. The CDR3 nucleotides are TGCGCCAGCAGCTTGGATGGAGGCAATGAGCAGTTCTTC. Translation gives CASSLDGGNEQFF. Complete variable domain (other parts from reference TRBV5-1 and TRBJ2-1): KAGVTQTPRYLIKTRGQQVTLSCSPISGHRSVSWYQQTPGQGLQFLFEYFSETQRNKGNFPGRFSGRQFSNSRSEMNVSTLELGDSALYLCASSLDGGNEQFFGPGTRLTVL.

This clonotype was counted at least ten times. The rearrangement uses TRBV27 and TRBJ2-1; no clear D gene. The CDR3 covers 16 residues. From germline, CDR1 is MNHEY and CDR2 SMNVEV (reference sequence). The germline V and J ends were trimmed by 3 bases and 3 bases, with 15 bases remaining between them. The CDR3 region has the DNA TGTGCCAGCAGTTTCCAACGAACCTACGTCTACAATGAGCAGTTCTTC. Amino acids: CASSFQRTYVYNEQFF.

This clonotype was counted only a few times. V is TRBV24-1 and J is TRBJ2-1; D is tentatively TRBD1 or TRBD2 (6 bases each). Germline loops: CDR1 KGHDR, CDR2 SFDVKD. This CDR3 is built from 16 residues. V was trimmed by 3 bases and J by 5 bases, leaving 16 bases between them. The CDR3 protein is CATSDPGAFGNNEQFF. The CDR3 coding sequence is TGTGCCACCAGTGATCCGGGGGCCTTTGGAAACAATGAGCAGTTCTTC.

The rearrangement uses TRBV29-1 and TRBJ2-1; D remains ambiguous. Germline V gene lookup returns CDR1 SQVTM and CDR2 ANQGSEA. The CDR3 has 14 residues. V lost 7 bases, J lost 0 bases, and 13 bases lay in between. This CDR3 reads CSAPYRSSYNEQFF. The CDR3 region has the DNA TGCAGCGCCCCGTACCGTAGCTCCTACAATGAGCAGTTCTTC.